These 26 T cell receptor beta chains came from one sample sequenced in a study of Graves' ophthalmopathy and Graves' hyperthyroidism. Using RNA transcripts, the TCR beta CDR3 regions were amplified. RT-PCR in the first round used HTBI primers; a second-round multiplex PCR followed. A single record per CDR3 protein comes from TCRdb applying MiXCR to the multiplex PCR reads. The profile shows hundreds of thousands of distinct CDR3 sequences, 22% of them singletons. The specimen sequenced was peripheral blood. Source of these receptors: a woman in her late teens or twenties with stable Graves' hyperthyroidism. Some clones in this sample may be carry-over from other donors' samples.

As to this clonotype: This may come from a read error, since a much larger clone is one base off. The chain couples TRBV11-2 to TRBJ1-6; 7 bases are shared with TRBD1. V shed 3 bases, J shed 8 bases, and the junction held 7 bases outside the gene matches. CDR1 and CDR2 (germline): SGHAT, FQNNGV. This CDR3 has 15 amino acids. The CDR3 here is CASSFAAGGHSPLHF. The DNA for the CDR3 is TGTGCCAGCAGCTTCGCGGCAGGGGGTCATTCACCCCTCCACTTT.

This clonotype showed up just once. The rearrangement links TRBV19 to TRBJ2-7; D might be TRBD1 or TRBD2, each matching 5 bases. Germline V gene sequence: CDR1 LNHDA, CDR2 SQIVND (reference sequence). V lost 0 bases and J 6 bases, leaving 12 bases between the germline ends. This CDR3 has 14 residues. The CDR3 bases are TGTGCCAGTAGTATAGATACGCAGAGGGGCGAGCAGTACTTC. Translation gives CASSIDTQRGEQYF.

The chain joins TRBV11-1 to TRBJ1-1, with TRBD1 identical over 10 bases. The CDR3 totals 16 residues. Germline V gene lookup returns CDR1 SGHAT and CDR2 FQDESV (reference sequence). V was pared by 6 bases and J by 4 bases, with 11 bases of the junction left unmatched. This CDR3 reads CASRIRQGALSTEAFF. The CDR3 DNA follows: TGTGCCAGCAGGATTAGACAGGGGGCGCTGAGCACTGAAGCTTTCTTT.

This clonotype was picked up many times. The chain recombines TRBV27 with TRBJ1-5; possible D gene TRBD1, 5 bases. The CDR3 consists of 15 residues. V was cut by 6 bases and J by 3 bases, with 15 bases left in between. Per the germline V gene, CDR1 is MNHEY and CDR2 is SMNVEV (reference sequence). The CDR3 bases are TGTGCCAGCAGCCCTCGCGGGGCAGACAATCAGCCCCAGCATTTT. This translates into CASSPRGADNQPQHF.

This clonotype was seen more than once but under ten times. V gene TRBV7-9 combines with J gene TRBJ2-3; D might be TRBD2 (6 bases). Germline V gives CDR1 SEHNR, CDR2 FQNEAQ (reference sequence). V lost 8 bases to trimming and J lost 3 bases, with 15 bases between them. This CDR3 has 14 amino acids. This CDR3 is CASHYSGGTDTQYF. CDR3 DNA: TGTGCCAGCCATTATAGCGGAGGAACAGATACGCAGTATTTT.

This clonotype was counted a few times. This chain connects TRBV3-1 to TRBJ2-7, with 8 nucleotides matching TRBD1. V shed 4 bases and J 7 bases; nucleotides not matched to a gene: 9. There are 14 residues in the CDR3. Germline values: CDR1 LGHDT, CDR2 YNNKEL (reference sequence). In DNA, the CDR3 is TGTGCCAGCAGCCTTAGAGGGACAGGTTGGGAGCAGTACTTC. The encoded protein is CASSLRGTGWEQYF.

The chain has TRBV10-3 and TRBJ2-5, with a tentative D call TRBD2 (6 bases). Germline lookup yields CDR1 ENHRY and CDR2 SYGVKD. V lost 6 bases to trimming and J lost 3 bases, with 14 bases between them. CDR3 length equals 14 residues. The CDR3 bases are TGTGCCATCAGCCCTCCCGGAGGGGAAGAGACCCAGTACTTC. It codes for CAISPPGGEETQYF.

This clonotype has at least ten counts. The gene calls are TRBV7-9 and TRBJ2-5, with D perhaps matching TRBD1 (5 bases). The germline V gene has CDR1 SEHNR and CDR2 FQNEAQ (reference sequence). The V gene lost 0 bases and the J gene lost 0 bases, with 8 bases spanning the gap. The CDR3 sequence is 15 residues long. CDR3 residues: CASSLATAYQETQYF. In DNA form, the CDR3 reads TGTGCCAGCAGCTTAGCGACAGCGTACCAAGAGACCCAGTACTTC.

This clonotype has more than one count but fewer than ten. The chain links TRBV27 to TRBJ1-5; 8 bases line up with TRBD1. V lost 5 bases to trimming and J lost 4 bases; unmatched junction nucleotides: 7. CDR1 MNHEY and CDR2 SMNVEV come from the germline V gene (reference sequence). CDR3 size: 15 residues. The chain's CDR3 is CASSPSTGANQPQHF. Written as DNA, the CDR3 is TGTGCCAGCAGTCCCTCGACAGGGGCTAATCAGCCCCAGCATTTT.

This clonotype turned up a few times. V gene TRBV10-3 combines with J gene TRBJ1-1; the D is unclear. Germline-derived CDR1 and CDR2 are ENHRY and SYGVKD. V lost 0 bases and J lost 1, with 3 bases in between. This CDR3 has 13 amino acids. This CDR3 is CAISESANTEAFF. The CDR3 bases are TGTGCCATCAGTGAGTCAGCGAACACTGAAGCTTTCTTT.

This clonotype has a handful of counts. The chain recombines TRBV11-1 with TRBJ2-7, with D unclear. V shed 5 bases and J shed 7 bases, with 24 bases lying between them. The germline CDR1 and CDR2 sequences are SGHAT and FQDESV (reference sequence). The CDR3 has 16 residues. The CDR3 sequence: CASSAPFAGFVGEQYF. The DNA for the CDR3 is TGTGCCAGCAGCGCCCCCTTCGCAGGTTTCGTCGGGGAGCAGTACTTC.

This clonotype was counted at least ten times. V gene TRBV6-1 combines with J gene TRBJ2-7; D may be TRBD1 or TRBD2 (5 bases each). V was cut by 2 bases and J by 0 bases, with 14 bases left in between. The CDR3 covers 16 residues. The V gene's germline CDR1 is MNHNS and CDR2 SASEGT. The CDR3 sequence: CASSETQDLSSYEQYF. The CDR3 nucleotides are TGTGCCAGCAGTGAAACACAGGACTTAAGCTCCTACGAGCAGTACTTC.

Many counts were recorded for this clonotype. The chain employs TRBV5-1 and TRBJ1-1, with D perhaps TRBD1 (6 bases). Per the germline V gene, CDR1 is SGHRS and CDR2 is YFSETQ. Deletions cut 4 bases from V and 6 bases from J, with 13 bases between. The CDR3 consists of 13 residues. CDR3 DNA: TGCGCCAGCAGCCTGAGGGGGTTGGCTGAAGCTTTCTTT. Translating gives CASSLRGLAEAFF.

This chain connects TRBV6-1 to TRBJ1-2; 8 nucleotides match TRBD1. Unmatched junction bases numbered 10, after V lost 6 bases and J lost 4 bases. The germline V gene has CDR1 MNHNS and CDR2 SASEGT. The CDR3 covers 15 residues. The CDR3, as DNA: TGTGCCAGCAGACCTATGCGGGGACAGGTCTATGGCTACACCTTC. It encodes CASRPMRGQVYGYTF.

The V and J genes are TRBV6-1 and TRBJ2-4; D is ambiguous. In germline, CDR1 is MNHNS, CDR2 SASEGT. Trimming took 1 base from V and 14 from J, leaving 9 bases between them. The CDR3 loop spans 11 amino acids. DNA of the CDR3: TGTGCCAGCAGTGAAGAACTAATTAAGTACTTC. Its translation is CASSEELIKYF.

The sample holds many counts of this clonotype. The chain uses TRBV2 and TRBJ1-2, with D maybe TRBD1 (5 bases). CDR3 length: 14 amino acids. Deletions cut 7 bases from V and 3 bases from J, with 15 bases between. Per germline, CDR1 SNHLY and CDR2 FYNNEI. The CDR3 loop is CASMSPEGHYGYTF. CDR3 DNA sequence: TGTGCCAGCATGTCCCCGGAGGGGCACTATGGCTACACCTTC.

This clonotype was found many times. The chain carries TRBV28 and TRBJ2-7, with TRBD1 as a possible D gene (6 bases). V was trimmed by 6 bases and J by 2 bases, leaving 20 bases between them. Germline lookup yields CDR1 MDHEN and CDR2 SYDVKM. There are 16 residues in the CDR3. CDR3 sequence (DNA): TGTGCCAGCAGCCCCGCCGCCCAGGGGTTTGCCTACGAGCAGTACTTC. This encodes CASSPAAQGFAYEQYF. The variable domain in full, with the rest retrieved from reference TRBV28 and TRBJ2-7, is DVKVTQSSRYLVKRTGEKVFLECVQDMDHENMFWYRQDPGLGLRLIYFSYDVKMKEKGDIPEGYSVSREKKERFSLILESASTNQTSMYLCASSPAAQGFAYEQYFGPGTRLTVT.

This clonotype showed up just a few times. A single base separates this from a much larger clone, so it may be a read error. This chain links TRBV12-3 or TRBV12-4 with TRBJ1-1; tentative D call: TRBD1 (5 bases). The CDR3 consists of 16 residues. Here the CDR3 reads CASNPFAGGENTEACF. CDR3 coding DNA: TGTGCCAGCAATCCCTTCGCGGGGGGGGAGAACACTGAAGCTTGCTTT.

This clonotype was observed at least ten times. V is TRBV2 and J is TRBJ1-1; possible D gene TRBD1, 5 bases. This CDR3 has 12 residues. V was cut by 8 bases and J by 1 base, with 8 bases left in between. From germline, CDR1 is SNHLY and CDR2 FYNNEI. The CDR3 region has the DNA TGTGCCAGCGATACAGGGAACACTGAAGCTTTCTTT. Its translation is CASDTGNTEAFF.

This clonotype came up a few times. CDR3 amino acids: CAWSGVQETQYF. In DNA form, the CDR3 reads TGTGCCTGGAGCGGAGTTCAGGAGACCCAGTACTTC. The J gene is TRBJ2-5, the V gene TRBV30, with D hard to call. The V end lost 3 bases, the J end lost 5 bases, and 10 bases lay between the germline ends. CDR3 length: 12 amino acids. Germline assignment: CDR1 GTSNPN and CDR2 SVGIG (reference sequence). The full variable domain, in which reference TRBV30 and TRBJ2-5 provide the parts outside the CDR3, is SQTIHQWPATLVQPVGSPLSLECTVEGTSNPNLYWYRQAAGRGLQLLFYSVGIGQISSEVPQNLSASRPQDRQFILSSKKLLLSDSGFYLCAWSGVQETQYFGPGTRLLVL.

The table lists this clonotype with many counts. The chain couples TRBV20-1 to TRBJ1-1; D is possibly TRBD1 (6 bases). The CDR3 covers 14 residues. The ends were cut back, 2 bases at V and 1 base at J, with 11 bases in the middle. CDR1 DFQATT and CDR2 SNEGSKA come from the germline V gene (reference sequence). The CDR3 protein is CSARSGAKNTEAFF. CDR3 DNA sequence: TGCAGTGCTAGATCGGGGGCGAAGAACACTGAAGCTTTCTTT.

This clonotype was recorded many times. This sequence joins TRBV3-1 and TRBJ1-2; no reliable D call. Germline CDR1 reads LGHDT; CDR2 reads YNNKEL (reference sequence). There are 15 residues in the CDR3. Trimming stripped 0 bases from V and 6 bases from J, with 14 bases between. The chain's CDR3 is CASSQEHRRRDGYTF. CDR3 in DNA: TGTGCCAGCAGCCAAGAACACCGACGGCGTGATGGCTACACCTTC. Supplemented by reference TRBV3-1 and TRBJ1-2, the full variable domain reads DTAVSQTPKYLVTQMGNDKSIKCEQNLGHDTMYWYKQDSKKFLKIMFSYNNKELIINETVPNRFSPKSPDKAHLNLHINSLELGDSAVYFCASSQEHRRRDGYTFGSGTRLTVV.

This clonotype was counted a few times. J is TRBJ1-1 and V is TRBV18, with 7 bases lining up with TRBD1. In germline, CDR1 is KGHSH, CDR2 LQKENI. V was pared by 3 bases and J by 2 bases, with 6 bases of the junction left unmatched. The CDR3 runs 15 residues. CDR3 protein: CASSPRQGQNTEAFF. The CDR3 coding sequence is TGTGCCAGCTCACCCCGACAGGGTCAAAACACTGAAGCTTTCTTT. The full variable domain, rest sourced from reference TRBV18 and TRBJ1-1, is NAGVMQNPRHLVRRRGQEARLRCSPMKGHSHVYWYRQLPEEGLKFMVYLQKENIIDESGMPKERFSAEFPKEGPSILRIQQVVRGDSAAYFCASSPRQGQNTEAFFGQGTRLTVV.

The chain recombines TRBV5-1 with TRBJ1-5, with a possible D match to TRBD1 (5 bases). This CDR3 contains 16 residues. Between the trimmed V and J ends, which lost 0 bases and 2 bases, there was a span of 12 bases. The germline V gene encodes CDR1 SGHRS and CDR2 YFSETQ. CDR3 sequence reads: CASSLGGEMGNQPQHF. The CDR3 nucleotides read TGCGCCAGCAGCTTGGGGGGGGAAATGGGCAATCAGCCCCAGCATTTT.

At least ten counts were recorded for this clonotype. The chain has TRBV29-1 and TRBJ1-2; D remains ambiguous. Germline loops: CDR1 SQVTM, CDR2 ANQGSEA. V was cut by 0 bases and J by 8 bases, with 16 bases left in between. The CDR3 consists of 14 residues. As DNA, the CDR3 is TGCAGCGTTGAAGAGGTAGTAGGCAGAAACGGCTACACCTTC. Protein: CSVEEVVGRNGYTF.

This clonotype has a count of ten or more. The chain couples TRBV9 to TRBJ2-7, with TRBD1 matching 10 bases. This CDR3 has 15 amino acids. Trimming took 3 bases from V and 4 from J; bases not matched to a gene: 7. From germline, CDR1 is SGDLS and CDR2 YYNGEE. The CDR3 loop reads CASSEGDRGLYEQYF. CDR3 nucleotide sequence: TGTGCCAGCAGCGAGGGGGACAGGGGACTTTACGAGCAGTACTTC.